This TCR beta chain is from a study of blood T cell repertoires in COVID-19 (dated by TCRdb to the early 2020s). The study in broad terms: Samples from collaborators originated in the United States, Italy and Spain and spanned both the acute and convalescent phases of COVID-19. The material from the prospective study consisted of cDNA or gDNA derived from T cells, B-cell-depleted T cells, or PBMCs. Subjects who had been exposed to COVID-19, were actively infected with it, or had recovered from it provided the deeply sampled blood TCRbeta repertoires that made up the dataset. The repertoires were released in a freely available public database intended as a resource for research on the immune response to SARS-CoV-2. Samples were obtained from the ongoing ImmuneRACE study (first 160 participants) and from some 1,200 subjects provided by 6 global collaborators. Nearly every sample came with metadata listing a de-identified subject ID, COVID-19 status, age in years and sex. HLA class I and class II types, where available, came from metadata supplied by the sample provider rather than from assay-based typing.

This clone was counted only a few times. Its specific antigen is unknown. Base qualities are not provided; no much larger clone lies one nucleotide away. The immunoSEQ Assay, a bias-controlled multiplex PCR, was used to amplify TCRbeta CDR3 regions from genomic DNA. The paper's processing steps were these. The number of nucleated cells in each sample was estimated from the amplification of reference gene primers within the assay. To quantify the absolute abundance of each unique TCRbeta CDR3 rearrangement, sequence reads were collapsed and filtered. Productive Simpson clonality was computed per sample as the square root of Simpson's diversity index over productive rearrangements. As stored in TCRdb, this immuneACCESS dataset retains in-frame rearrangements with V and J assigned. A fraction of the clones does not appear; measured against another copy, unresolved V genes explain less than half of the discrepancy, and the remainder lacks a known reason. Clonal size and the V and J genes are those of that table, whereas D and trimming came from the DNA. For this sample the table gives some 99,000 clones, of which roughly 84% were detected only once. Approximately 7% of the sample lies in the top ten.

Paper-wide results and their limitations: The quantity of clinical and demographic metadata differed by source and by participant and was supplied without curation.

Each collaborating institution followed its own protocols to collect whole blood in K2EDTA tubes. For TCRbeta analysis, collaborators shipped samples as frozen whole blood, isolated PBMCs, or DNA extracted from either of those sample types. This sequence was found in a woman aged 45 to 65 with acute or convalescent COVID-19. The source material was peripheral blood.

The DNA sequence reads TGTGCCAGCCTCCGACGACAGGGGAACTATGGCTACACCTTC. It translates as CASLRRQGNYGYTF. The rearrangement combines TRBV5-8 with TRBJ1-2; 8 central nucleotides agree with TRBD1. Via the germline V gene, CDR1 is SGHTS and CDR2 YDEGEE. From V the trimming removes 7 bases and from J it removes 2 bases, while the gene matches leave 7 bases of the junction unaccounted for. From cysteine to phenylalanine, the CDR3 is 14 amino acids long. The CDR3 DNA has 42 bases and is translated from base 1. Supplemented by the reference TRBV5-8 and TRBJ1-2 proteins around the CDR3, the complete variable domain is EAGVTQSPTHLIKTRGQQATLRCSPISGHTSVYWYQQALGLGLQFLLWYDEGEERNRGNFPPRFSGRQFPNYSSELNVNALELEDSALYLCASLRRQGNYGYTFGSGTRLTVV.